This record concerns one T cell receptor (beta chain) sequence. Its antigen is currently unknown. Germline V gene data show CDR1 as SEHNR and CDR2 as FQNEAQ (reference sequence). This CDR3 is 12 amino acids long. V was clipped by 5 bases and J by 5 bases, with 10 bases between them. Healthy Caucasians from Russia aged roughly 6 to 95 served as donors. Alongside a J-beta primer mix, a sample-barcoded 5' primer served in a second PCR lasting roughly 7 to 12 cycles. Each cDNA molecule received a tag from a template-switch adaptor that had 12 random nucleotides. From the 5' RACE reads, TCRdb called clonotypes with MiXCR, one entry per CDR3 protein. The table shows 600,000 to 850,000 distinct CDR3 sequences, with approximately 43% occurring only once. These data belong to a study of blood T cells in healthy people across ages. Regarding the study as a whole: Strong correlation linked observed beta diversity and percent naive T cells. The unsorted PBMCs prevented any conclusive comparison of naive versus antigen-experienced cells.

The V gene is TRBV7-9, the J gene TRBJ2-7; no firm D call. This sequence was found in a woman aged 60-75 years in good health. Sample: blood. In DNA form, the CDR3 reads TGTGCCAGCAGCCCCGGGCCGGACGAGCAGTACTTC. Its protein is CASSPGPDEQYF.